These 19 T cell receptor beta chains share one sample of origin, sequenced in a study of cytomegalovirus exposure and HLA in healthy donors. PCR amplification relied on 60 Vbeta primers (plus 13 Jbeta primers). Some clones are missing from TCRdb's copy, which holds only in-frame ones; the method was immunoSEQ multiplex PCR. Of around 180,000 clones in the sample, roughly 78% were seen once. Sequencing was performed on PBMCs. These receptors all come from a woman between 50 and 59 years old in good health and CMV-seropositive.

The chain uses TRBV27 and TRBJ2-2; 8 bases match TRBD1. Trimming cost V 6 bases and J 4 bases; bases outside gene matches: 4. The CDR3 sequence is 14 residues long. The germline V gene encodes CDR1 MNHEY and CDR2 SMNVEV (reference sequence). The CDR3 is CASSLTGVTGELFF. CDR3 sequence (DNA): TGTGCCAGCAGCTTGACAGGGGTCACCGGGGAGCTGTTTTTT.

The chain carries TRBV4-1 and TRBJ1-6; 9 bases agree with TRBD1. Germline CDR1 is MGHRA and CDR2 is YSYEKL. V trimming: 9 bases; J trimming: 0 bases; junction bases outside the gene matches: 21. The CDR3 extends over 21 amino acids. CDR3 DNA sequence: TGCGCCAGACCGGGGGACAGGGTACAGACAGCCCAGAGCTCCTATAATTCACCCCTCCACTTT. Its translation: CARPGDRVQTAQSSYNSPLHF.

This rearrangement joins TRBV6-5 to TRBJ1-1; 9 bases agree with TRBD1. The germline V gene has CDR1 MNHEY and CDR2 SVGAGI. This CDR3 has 14 residues. V lost 6 bases to trimming and J lost 0 bases; unmatched junction nucleotides: 2. The CDR3 DNA follows: TGTGCCAGCAGGGGGACAGGGTTGAACACTGAAGCTTTCTTT. Amino acids: CASRGTGLNTEAFF.

The V gene is TRBV6-1, the J gene TRBJ1-2; D gene unclear. V dropped 2 bases and J dropped 6 bases, with 7 bases sitting between them. CDR3 length: 12 amino acids. Germline V gene lookup returns CDR1 MNHNS and CDR2 SASEGT. CDR3 nucleotide sequence: TGTGCCAGCAGTGAATTTAGCGATGGCTACACCTTC. Amino acid sequence: CASSEFSDGYTF.

The V gene is TRBV12-5, the J gene TRBJ1-1; 7 positions agree with TRBD1. The CDR3 consists of 17 residues. V lost 2 bases to trimming and J lost 1 base; unmatched junction nucleotides: 10. Germline CDR1 LGHNT, CDR2 FRNRAP. DNA of the CDR3: TGTGCTAGTGGTTTGCTCCTTTCTAGGACAGGGAACACTGAAGCTTTCTTT. Translating gives CASGLLLSRTGNTEAFF.

The chain joins TRBV7-4 to TRBJ1-6; D remains unclear. V was cut by 5 bases and J by 0 bases, with 20 bases left in between. The germline gives CDR1 SGHVT, CDR2 SQSDAQ. This CDR3 is built from 19 residues. CDR3 bases: TGTGCCAGCAGCCGTTTGGAGGGAGCTTGGAGCTCCTATAATTCACCCCTCCACTTT. Protein: CASSRLEGAWSSYNSPLHF.

The rearrangement joins TRBV6-6 to TRBJ2-7; 9 nucleotides match TRBD1. This CDR3 comprises 15 residues. Trimming cost V 4 bases and J 3 bases; bases outside gene matches: 7. The germline V gene has CDR1 MNHNY and CDR2 SVGAGI (reference sequence). The CDR3 loop is CASSSPGTGHYEQYF. The CDR3 DNA reads TGTGCCAGCAGTTCGCCCGGGACAGGGCACTACGAGCAGTACTTC.

V usage is TRBV14 and J usage is TRBJ1-3, with no clear D. The germline V gene encodes CDR1 SGHDN and CDR2 FVKESK. V shed 4 bases and J shed 0 bases, with 10 bases lying between them. CDR3 length equals 15 residues. The CDR3 loop reads CASSLSVLSGNTIYF. CDR3 nucleotide sequence: TGTGCCAGCAGCCTATCAGTTCTCTCTGGAAACACCATATATTTT.

The chain has TRBV2 and TRBJ1-2; D possibly corresponds to TRBD1 (5 bases). Trimming took off 7 bases at V and 3 bases at J, with 12 bases between the two ends. CDR3 length equals 13 residues. Looked up from germline, CDR1 is SNHLY and CDR2 is FYNNEI. The CDR3 DNA reads TGTGCCAGCACCCCCAGGGATTACTATGGCTACACCTTC. Protein product: CASTPRDYYGYTF.

The genes are TRBV5-1 and TRBJ2-1; the D gene is possibly TRBD1 (6 bases). There are 14 residues in the CDR3. Germline CDR1 is SGHRS and CDR2 is YFSETQ. Trimming took off 4 bases at V and 7 bases at J, with 15 bases between the two ends. The CDR3 spells CASSTGKQGNEQFF. The CDR3 DNA is TGCGCCAGCAGCACCGGAAAACAGGGAAATGAGCAGTTCTTC.

This chain connects TRBV11-3 to TRBJ1-3, with D tentatively TRBD1 (5 bases). The CDR3 loop spans 17 amino acids. V gave up 1 base and J gave up 0 bases, with 13 bases separating them. CDR1 is SGHNT, CDR2 YENEEA, per germline. Here the CDR3 DNA reads TGTGCCAGCAGCTTAGGGGGCAGTCCGAGCTCTGGAAACACCATATATTTT. Translation gives CASSLGGSPSSGNTIYF.

The rearrangement links TRBV25-1 to TRBJ2-7; possible D gene TRBD2, 7 bases. Germline V gives CDR1 MGHDK, CDR2 SYGVNS. The V gene lost 8 bases and the J gene lost 2 bases, with 16 bases spanning the gap. CDR3 size: 14 residues. CDR3 in amino acids: CASVRGEGAYEQYF. The CDR3, as DNA: TGTGCCAGCGTTCGGGGGGAGGGGGCCTACGAGCAGTACTTC.

The chain links TRBV19 to TRBJ1-6; 8 bases align to TRBD1. There are 16 residues in the CDR3. V was clipped by 3 bases and J by 0 bases; unmatched bases: 1. Germline CDR1 is LNHDA and CDR2 is SQIVND (reference sequence). The CDR3 sequence: CASSIQGASYNSPLHF. As DNA, the CDR3 is TGTGCCAGTAGTATCCAGGGGGCCTCCTATAATTCACCCCTCCACTTT. The full variable domain, its missing parts supplied by reference TRBV19 and TRBJ1-6, is DGGITQSPKYLFRKEGQNVTLSCEQNLNHDAMYWYRQDPGQGLRLIYYSQIVNDFQKGDIAEGYSVSREKKESFPLTVTSAQKNPTAFYLCASSIQGASYNSPLHFGNGTRLTVT.

The V and J genes are TRBV12-5 and TRBJ2-3; TRBD1 matches 10 bases. J was trimmed by 3 bases and V by 5 bases; bases with no gene match: 5. Per germline, CDR1 LGHNT and CDR2 FRNRAP. The CDR3 consists of 15 residues. The CDR3 loop reads CASGPGQGSTDTQYF. CDR3 DNA: TGTGCTAGTGGTCCGGGACAGGGGTCTACAGATACGCAGTATTTT.

This clone was recorded a few times. This chain connects TRBV6-6 to TRBJ1-2, with 7 positions matching TRBD1. After removal of 7 bases from V and 6 bases from J, the junction contained 5 bases not matched to a gene. CDR1 and CDR2 from the germline V gene are MNHNY and SVGAGI (reference sequence). The CDR3 is made up of 12 amino acids. The CDR3 loop reads CASNDRVDGYTF. In DNA form, the CDR3 reads TGTGCCAGCAATGACAGGGTTGATGGCTACACCTTC.

The J gene is TRBJ2-1, the V gene TRBV7-2; 7 nucleotides line up with TRBD2. This CDR3 region has 13 residues. V lost 8 bases to trimming and J lost 5 bases; unmatched junction nucleotides: 6. Germline V gene lookup returns CDR1 SGHTA and CDR2 FQGNSA. The CDR3 DNA follows: TGTGCCAGCCAAGCGGGGCCACACAATGAGCAGTTCTTC. Residues: CASQAGPHNEQFF.

This clone was recorded once. The chain's CDR3 is CASSPRGSYYGYTF. CDR3 DNA: TGTGCCAGCAGCCCCAGGGGCTCTTACTATGGCTACACCTTC. The gene calls are TRBV5-4 and TRBJ1-2, with a weak D call TRBD1 (6 bases). V was cut by 4 bases and J by 3 bases, with 13 bases left in between. Germline lookup yields CDR1 SGHNT and CDR2 YYREEE (reference sequence). The CDR3 is 14 residues long.

J is TRBJ2-7 and V is TRBV5-1; D is possibly TRBD1 (6 bases). This CDR3 has 15 residues. V lost 0 bases and J lost 4, with 14 bases in between. CDR1 is SGHRS and CDR2 is YFSETQ in the germline V gene. The CDR3 DNA reads TGCGCCAGCAGCTTGGGAGACAGGTTTCAATACGAGCAGTACTTC. Translating it yields CASSLGDRFQYEQYF.

The V call is TRBV27, the J call TRBJ2-3; TRBD2 matches 13 bases. The CDR3 totals 19 residues. With 5 bases clipped from V and 1 base from J, the junction kept 12 bases outside the gene matches. Germline V CDR1 and CDR2: MNHEY, SMNVEV (reference sequence). CDR3 amino acids: CASSLIGLAGENGTDTQYF. In DNA, the CDR3 is TGTGCCAGCAGTCTAATAGGACTAGCGGGGGAGAACGGCACAGATACGCAGTATTTT.